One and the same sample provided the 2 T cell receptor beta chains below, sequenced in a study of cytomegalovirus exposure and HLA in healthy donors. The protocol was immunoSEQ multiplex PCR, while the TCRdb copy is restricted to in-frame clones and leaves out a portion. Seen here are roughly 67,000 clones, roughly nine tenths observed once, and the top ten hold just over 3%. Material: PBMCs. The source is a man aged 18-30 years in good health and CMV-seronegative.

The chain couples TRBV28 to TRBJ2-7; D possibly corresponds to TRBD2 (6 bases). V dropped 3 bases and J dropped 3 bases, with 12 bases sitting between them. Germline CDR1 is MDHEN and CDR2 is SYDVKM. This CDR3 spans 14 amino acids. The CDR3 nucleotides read TGTGCCAGCAGTTTGCGGGGAAGAGGCTACGAGCAGTACTTC. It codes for CASSLRGRGYEQYF.

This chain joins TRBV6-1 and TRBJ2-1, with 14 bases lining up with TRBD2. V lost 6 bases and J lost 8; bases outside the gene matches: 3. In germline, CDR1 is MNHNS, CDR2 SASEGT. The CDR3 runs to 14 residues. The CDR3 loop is CASRGTSGSYEQFF. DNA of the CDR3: TGTGCCAGCAGGGGGACTAGCGGGAGTTATGAGCAGTTCTTC.